Listed below are T cell receptor beta chains from one sample, sequenced in a study of T cell responses to AZD1222 COVID-19 vaccine. Libraries were prepared by immunoSEQ multiplex PCR; TCRdb keeps only in-frame clonotypes and omits some of them. The sample includes 130,000 to 150,000 clones, roughly nine tenths of them seen just once. Source: peripheral blood, taken 28 days after the second AZD1222 dose. These receptors were obtained from an adult who received the AZD1222 COVID-19 vaccine. CDR3s include the opening cysteine and the closing phenylalanine or tryptophan. A D gene is named only where the DNA matches it firmly. Expanded clones get a size class; other rows say once, few or many, or leave the size out.

d_call clone_size j_call v_call cdr3_nt cdr3_aa
- - TRBJ2-7 TRBV6-5 TGTGCCAGTAACAGTGAGGGGGACTACGAGCAGTACTTC CASNSEGDYEQYF
TRBD2 - TRBJ2-2 TRBV24-1 TGTGCCACCAGTGACCTGGGACTAGCGGGAGACACCGGGGAGCTGTTTTTT CATSDLGLAGDTGELFF
- - TRBJ1-1 TRBV13 TGTGCCAGCAGCTACGGACGGCGGGACACTGAAGCTTTCTTT CASSYGRRDTEAFF
TRBD1 - TRBJ1-6 TRBV19 TGTGCCAGTAGTATGGCTCTTTCAGGGGGGGCACCCCTCCACTTT CASSMALSGGAPLHF
- - TRBJ2-2 TRBV4-1 TGCGCCAGCAGCCAAGATCGGTCGGGGGAGCGGAACACCGGGGAGCTGTTTTTT CASSQDRSGERNTGELFF
- - TRBJ1-5 TRBV15 TGTGCCACCAGCAGATCCGGCTGGAATCAGCCCCAGCATTTT CATSRSGWNQPQHF
- - TRBJ1-5 TRBV6-1 TGTGCCAGCAGTGACCAGCCGAATCAGCCCCAGCATTTT CASSDQPNQPQHF
- - TRBJ1-1 TRBV5-4 TGTGCCAGCAGCTTGGGGGGGGATGTTGAAGCTTTCTTT CASSLGGDVEAFF
- - TRBJ1-6 TRBV2 TGTGCCAGCAAGACGCGACAAGGGAATTCACCCCTCCACTTT CASKTRQGNSPLHF
- - TRBJ2-3 TRBV27 TGTGCCAGCAGTTTATCGCGTTCTAGCACAGATACGCAGTATTTT CASSLSRSSTDTQYF
- - TRBJ2-7 TRBV5-4 TGTGCCAGCAGCCCCAGTGGCGGTAGCAGTTCCTACGAGCAGTACTTC CASSPSGGSSSYEQYF
- - TRBJ1-1 TRBV15 TGTGCCACCAGCAGAGATAAGTCGGCCGGGCTAGCTTTCTTT CATSRDKSAGLAFF
- - TRBJ1-6 TRBV2 TGTGCCAGCACCGGACCGAGCTCCTATAATTCACCCCTCCACTTT CASTGPSSYNSPLHF
- - TRBJ2-4 TRBV5-1 TGCGCCAGCAGCGCCCAGGGCTCAGGCTTTGCCAAAAACATTCAGTACTTC CASSAQGSGFAKNIQYF
TRBD1 - TRBJ1-2 TRBV7-2 TGTGCCAGCAGCTTAAAGATTGGGACAGCGTTTGGCTACACCTTC CASSLKIGTAFGYTF
- - TRBJ1-5 TRBV16 TGTGCCAGCAGCCAATCAGGGGGAGTAAATCAGCCCCAGCATTTT CASSQSGGVNQPQHF
- once TRBJ1-5 TRBV7-8 TGTGCCAGCAGCCTTTCGGGGGGTTCCAATCAGCCCCAGCATTTT CASSLSGGSNQPQHF
TRBD2 - TRBJ2-3 TRBV7-2 TGTGCCAGCAGGCCACCGGGACTAGCGGGAGGGGGAGATACGCAGTATTTT CASRPPGLAGGGDTQYF
- - TRBJ1-6 TRBV3-1/TRBV3-2 TGTGCCAGCAGCCAGGTTACAGGGTTCAATTCACCCCTCCACTTT CASSQVTGFNSPLHF
- few TRBJ1-1 TRBV18 TGTGCCAGCTCACCACCGTCTCTGGGGGCGGCTGAAGCTTTCTTT CASSPPSLGAAEAFF
- few TRBJ2-5 TRBV7-9 TGTGCCAGCAGCTCCGGGCCCAGGGAGACCCAGTACTTC CASSSGPRETQYF
TRBD2 - TRBJ2-2 TRBV27 TGTGCCAGCAGTTGGGGGGGGGATTCCGGGGAGCTGTTTTTT CASSWGGDSGELFF
- - TRBJ2-7 TRBV18 TGTGCCAGCTCACCTCAGGGCCGACGGTACGAGCAGTACTTC CASSPQGRRYEQYF
- - TRBJ1-6 TRBV30 TGTGCCTGGATGGGGAACTCACCCCTCCACTTT CAWMGNSPLHF
TRBD2 - TRBJ2-1 TRBV18 TGTGCCAGCTCACCAGCGGGAGAAGGCAAGGATGAGCAGTTCTTC CASSPAGEGKDEQFF
TRBD2 - TRBJ2-3 TRBV6-2/TRBV6-3 TGTGCCAGCAGTCTCCGACTAGCCGGAGATACGCAGTATTTT CASSLRLAGDTQYF
- - TRBJ2-7 TRBV12-3/TRBV12-4 TGTGCCAGCAGTTTTCGGTACGAGCAGTACTTC CASSFRYEQYF
- - TRBJ1-1 TRBV7-3 TGTGCCAGCAGCCGAGACAGGAACACTGAAGCTTTCTTT CASSRDRNTEAFF
- - TRBJ2-7 TRBV19 TGTGCCAGTAGTAGGGGGGTGGGCCAAGGGTCCCACGAGCAGTACTTC CASSRGVGQGSHEQYF
- - TRBJ1-5 TRBV19 TGTGCCAGTAGTCCAGTAGAGCGGCCCCAGCATTTT CASSPVERPQHF
- - TRBJ2-1 TRBV30 TGTGCCTGGGGTGCCCGACTGAGGAACTATGAGCAGTTCTTC CAWGARLRNYEQFF
- - TRBJ1-1 TRBV12-5 TGTGCTAGTGGTTTGGGCCCTCCGACAGGGAACACTGAAGCTTTCTTT CASGLGPPTGNTEAFF
- - TRBJ2-2 TRBV10-3 TGTGCCATCAGTTTGGCTGCGAACACCGGGGAGCTGTTTTTT CAISLAANTGELFF
TRBD1 once TRBJ2-6 TRBV9 TGTGCCAGCAGCGAGGCACAGGGGGCCGGGGCCAACGTCCTGACTTTC CASSEAQGAGANVLTF
- - TRBJ1-2 TRBV7-2 TGTGCCAGCAGCTTAGAAACCGGCCCCGGCGGCTACACCTTC CASSLETGPGGYTF
- - TRBJ1-1 TRBV4-3 TGCGCCAGCAGCCAAGTGGAGCGAAACACTGAAGCTTTCTTT CASSQVERNTEAFF
TRBD1 - TRBJ2-7 TRBV5-4 TGTGCCAGCAGCTTACAGGGGGCGGGCGAGTACGAGCAGTACTTC CASSLQGAGEYEQYF
TRBD1 - TRBJ1-1 TRBV7-9 TGTGCCAGCAGTCGGGACAGCGGGGGTGAAGCTTTCTTT CASSRDSGGEAFF
- - TRBJ2-7 TRBV23-1 TGCGCCAGCCACGAGACCGGGACCTACTACGAGCAGTACTTC CASHETGTYYEQYF
- - TRBJ1-5 TRBV9 TGTGCCAGCAGCGTAGACGGTAGCAATCAGCCCCAGCATTTT CASSVDGSNQPQHF
- - TRBJ1-2 TRBV28 TGTGCCAGCAGTTTAAGGGGTCGCGGCCTCAGCTACACCTTC CASSLRGRGLSYTF
TRBD2 - TRBJ2-2 TRBV12-5 TGTGCTAGTGGGACTAGCGGGAAGAACACCGGGGAGCTGTTTTTT CASGTSGKNTGELFF
- - TRBJ1-2 TRBV30 TGTGCCTGGAGTACTGGGACGGACTTTAACTATGGCTACACCTTC CAWSTGTDFNYGYTF
- - TRBJ1-5 TRBV19 TGTGCCAGTAGTGAGACAGTCCATCAGCCCCAGCATTTT CASSETVHQPQHF
TRBD1 - TRBJ2-7 TRBV18 TGTGCCAGCTCACCACCGGGGACAGGGAAGGACGAGCAGTACTTC CASSPPGTGKDEQYF
- - TRBJ2-1 TRBV3-1/TRBV3-2 TGTGCCAGCACCTGGGAGAATGAGCAGTTCTTC CASTWENEQFF
- - TRBJ1-2 TRBV6-5 TGTGCCAGCACCGAGACAGGCTATGGCTACACCTTC CASTETGYGYTF
TRBD1 - TRBJ1-2 TRBV20-1 TGCAGTGCTAGTTCAGGGGGGTTCGGGTATGGCTACACCTTC CSASSGGFGYGYTF
- - TRBJ1-1 TRBV19 TGTGCCAGTATGACGGCGAACACTGAAGCTTTCTTT CASMTANTEAFF
- - TRBJ1-3 TRBV19 TGTGCCAGTTCGTTTGTCTCTGGAAACACCATATATTTT CASSFVSGNTIYF